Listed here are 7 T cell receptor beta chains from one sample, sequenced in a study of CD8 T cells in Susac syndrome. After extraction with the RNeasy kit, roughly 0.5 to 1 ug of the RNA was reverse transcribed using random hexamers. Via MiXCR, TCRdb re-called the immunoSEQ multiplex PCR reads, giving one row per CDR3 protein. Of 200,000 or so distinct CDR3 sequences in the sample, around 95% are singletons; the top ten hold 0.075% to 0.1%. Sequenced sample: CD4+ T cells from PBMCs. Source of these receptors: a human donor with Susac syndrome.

The CDR3 region is CSARFVDRNTEAFF. CDR3 DNA: TGCAGTGCCCGTTTTGTAGACAGGAACACTGAAGCTTTCTTT. The chain joins TRBV20-1 to TRBJ1-1; D might be TRBD1 (5 bases). The CDR3 loop spans 14 amino acids. From germline, CDR1 is DFQATT and CDR2 SNEGSKA (reference sequence). Trimming took off 6 bases at V and 1 base at J, with 15 bases between the two ends.

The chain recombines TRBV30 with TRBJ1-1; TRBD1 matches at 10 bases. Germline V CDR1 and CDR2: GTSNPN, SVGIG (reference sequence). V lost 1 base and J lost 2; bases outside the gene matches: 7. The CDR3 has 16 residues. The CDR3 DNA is TGTGCCTGGAGTGCATGGACAGGGGGAGATAACACTGAAGCTTTCTTT. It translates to CAWSAWTGGDNTEAFF. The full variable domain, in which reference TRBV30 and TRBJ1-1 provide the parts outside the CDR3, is SQTIHQWPATLVQPVGSPLSLECTVEGTSNPNLYWYRQAAGRGLQLLFYSVGIGQISSEVPQNLSASRPQDRQFILSSKKLLLSDSGFYLCAWSAWTGGDNTEAFFGQGTRLTVV.

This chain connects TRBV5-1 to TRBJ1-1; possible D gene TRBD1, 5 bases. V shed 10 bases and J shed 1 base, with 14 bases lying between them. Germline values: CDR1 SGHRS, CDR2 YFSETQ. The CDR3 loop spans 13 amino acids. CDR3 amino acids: CAAREQANTEAFF. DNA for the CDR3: TGCGCCGCCAGGGAGCAGGCGAACACTGAAGCTTTCTTT.

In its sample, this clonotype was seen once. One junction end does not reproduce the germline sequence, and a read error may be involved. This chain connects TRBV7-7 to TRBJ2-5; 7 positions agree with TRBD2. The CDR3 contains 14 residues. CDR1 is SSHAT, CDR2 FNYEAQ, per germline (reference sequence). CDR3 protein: CASSRGEGKETQYF. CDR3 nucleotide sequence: TGTGCTAGCAGCCGAGGGGAGGGCAAAGAGACCCAGTACTTC.

This chain's CDR3 is CASARPGQGLADTEAFF. The CDR3 DNA reads TGTGCCAGCGCGCGACCGGGACAGGGATTGGCGGACACTGAAGCTTTCTTT. V gene TRBV5-4 combines with J gene TRBJ1-1, with 9 bases matching TRBD1. The ends lost 7 bases at V and 3 bases at J; junction bases unmatched: 16. This CDR3 is built from 17 residues. Germline CDR1 is SGHNT and CDR2 is YYREEE (reference sequence).

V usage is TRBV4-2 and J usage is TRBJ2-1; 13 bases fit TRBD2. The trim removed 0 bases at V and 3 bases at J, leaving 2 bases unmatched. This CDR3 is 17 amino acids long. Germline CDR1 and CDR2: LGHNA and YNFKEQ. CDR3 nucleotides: TGTGCCAGCAGCCAAGAACTAGCGGGGGGGTTCTACAATGAGCAGTTCTTC. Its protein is CASSQELAGGFYNEQFF.

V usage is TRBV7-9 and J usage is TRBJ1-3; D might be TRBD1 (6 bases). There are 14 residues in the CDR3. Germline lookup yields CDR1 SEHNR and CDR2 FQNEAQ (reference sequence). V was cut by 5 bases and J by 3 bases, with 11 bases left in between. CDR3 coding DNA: TGTGCCAGCAGCCGGACAGAATTTGGAAACACCATATATTTT. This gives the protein CASSRTEFGNTIYF. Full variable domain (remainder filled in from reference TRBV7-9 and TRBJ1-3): DTGVSQNPRHKITKRGQNVTFRCDPISEHNRLYWYRQTLGQGPEFLTYFQNEAQLEKSRLLSDRFSAERPKGSFSTLEIQRTEQGDSAMYLCASSRTEFGNTIYFGEGSWLTVV.